This is a list of T cell receptor beta chains from one sample in a study of glioma-infiltrating T cells after dendritic cell vaccination. TCRdb's table, derived via immunoSEQ multiplex PCR, lists solely in-frame clones and lacks some. The table lists around 96,000 clones, over 60% of them singletons. The starting material was blood, obtained before dendritic cell vaccination. These TCRs come from a human donor with glioblastoma. The CDR3 runs from the conserved cysteine through the conserved F or W. A D gene is named only where the DNA matches it firmly.

TRBV5-1	NA	14	TRBJ2-5	TGCGCCAGCAGCTTTTTGGGGGGACAAGAGACCCAGTACTTC	CASSFLGGQETQYF
TRBV6-1	NA	16	TRBJ2-5	TGTGCCAGCAGTGAAATAGGCGCAGGGAACCAAGAGACCCAGTACTTC	CASSEIGAGNQETQYF
TRBV11-3	NA	17	TRBJ2-3	TGTGCCAGCAGCCTCAGGAGAGGGGGGGGGATCACAGATACGCAGTATTTT	CASSLRRGGGITDTQYF
TRBV6-1	NA	14	TRBJ1-2	TGTGCCAGCAGTCTCGACAGTTTTAACTATGGCTACACCTTC	CASSLDSFNYGYTF
TRBV6-6	NA	15	TRBJ1-1	TGTGCCAGCAGTTACCCCTCTACGGGGAACACTGAAGCTTTCTTT	CASSYPSTGNTEAFF
TRBV7-9	TRBD1	13	TRBJ2-7	TGTGCCAGCGGAGGACAGGGGTCCTACGAGCAGTACTTC	CASGGQGSYEQYF
TRBV5-1	NA	14	TRBJ1-2	TGCGCCAGCTACGAAGGGGGAACTAACTATGGCTACACCTTC	CASYEGGTNYGYTF
TRBV10-3	NA	12	TRBJ1-2	TGTGCCATCACGGCAGGGGCATATGGCTACACCTTC	CAITAGAYGYTF
TRBV28	TRBD1	12	TRBJ1-2	TGTGCCAGCAGTTTTGCGGGACAGATATACACCTTC	CASSFAGQIYTF
TRBV6-5	NA	15	TRBJ1-5	TGTGCCAGCAGTTACTCGAGGGTTAGCAATCAGCCCCAGCATTTT	CASSYSRVSNQPQHF